The T cell receptor beta chain described here comes from a study of T cells in Graves' hyperthyroidism and ophthalmopathy. The wider study: Peripheral blood draws took place at initial diagnosis, ahead of any treatment.

V lost 2 bases, J lost 4 bases, and 6 bases lay in between. This CDR3 is 13 amino acids long. Findings and limits, study-wide: Most clonotypes expanded in thyroid above 0.001 were likewise present in blood.

RNA transcripts served as the template for amplifying TCR beta CDR3 regions. The HTBI set primed first-round TCR CDR3 RT-PCR. TCRdb reanalysed the multiplex PCR reads using MiXCR and keeps one entry per CDR3 protein. The data show around 180,000 distinct CDR3 sequences, around 15% seen once. Stability of Graves' hyperthyroidism was defined as absent ophthalmopathy progression within 18 months. Uncontrolled infection, other autoimmune disease, pregnancy or lactation excluded patients. This clonotype was observed at least ten times. Its target is unknown. Sequencing was carried out using blood. The sequence was collected from a woman aged 45 to 65 with Graves' hyperthyroidism. The chain links TRBV12-3 or TRBV12-4 to TRBJ2-4; D ambiguous. CDR3 protein: CASSLTTKNIQYF. The CDR3 coding sequence is TGTGCCAGCAGTTTAACAACGAAAAACATTCAGTACTTC.